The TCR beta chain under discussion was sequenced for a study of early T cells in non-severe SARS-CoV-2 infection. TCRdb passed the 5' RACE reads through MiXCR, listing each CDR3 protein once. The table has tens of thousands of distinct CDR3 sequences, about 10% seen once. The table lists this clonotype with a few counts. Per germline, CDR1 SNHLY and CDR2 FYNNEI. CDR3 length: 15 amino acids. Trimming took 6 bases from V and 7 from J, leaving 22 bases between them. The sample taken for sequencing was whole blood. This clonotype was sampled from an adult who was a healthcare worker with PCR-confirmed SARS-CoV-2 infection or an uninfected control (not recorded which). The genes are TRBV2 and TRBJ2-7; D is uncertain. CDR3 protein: CASSARPTAFLEQYF. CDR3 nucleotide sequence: TGTGCCAGCAGCGCCCGCCCGACTGCCTTTTTAGAGCAGTACTTC.